This is a list of T cell receptor beta chains from one sample in a study of T cells in Graves' hyperthyroidism and ophthalmopathy. TCRdb re-analysed the multiplex PCR reads in MiXCR, keeping a single row per CDR3 protein. The sample yields 500,000 to 550,000 distinct CDR3 sequences, about a fifth seen once. The sample consisted of blood. Every receptor here comes from a man aged 18 to 30 with Graves' hyperthyroidism. Both conserved end residues are part of each CDR3. D genes are given only for firm matches. Clone size, where shown, is once, few, many, or a class for clones that have expanded.

D	V	J	size	DNA	CDR3
.	TRBV5-1	TRBJ1-1	once	TGCGCCAGCAGCTTGGCTGGCAGGGGACACACTGAAGCTTTCTTT	CASSLAGRGHTEAFF
TRBD1	TRBV18	TRBJ2-5	.	TGTGCCAGCTCACCGCCCTCAACCGGGACAGCGCGGACCCAGTACTTC	CASSPPSTGTARTQYF
.	TRBV4-1	TRBJ1-1	many	TGCGCCAGCAGCCAAGAAGGGGCCACTGAAGCTTTCTTT	CASSQEGATEAFF
.	TRBV2	TRBJ1-5	few	TGTGCCAGCAGTGAAGCCTCGGGAATCATCAATCAGCCCCAGCATTTT	CASSEASGIINQPQHF
.	TRBV2	TRBJ2-4	many	TGTGCCAGCAGTGAAGTGATTGGGGGGGCTGCTAACATTCAGTACTTC	CASSEVIGGAANIQYF
TRBD1	TRBV12-3/TRBV12-4	TRBJ1-3	many	TGTGCCAGCAGTTTTCAGGGGGGAGCATCTGGAAACACCATATATTTT	CASSFQGGASGNTIYF
TRBD2	TRBV13	TRBJ2-5	.	TGTGCCAGCAGCCCTCGGACTAGCGGGGGGTCGGCCCAAGAGACCCAGTACTTC	CASSPRTSGGSAQETQYF
TRBD1	TRBV5-1	TRBJ1-1	.	TGCGCCAGCAGGGACAGGGGGGGGTTCAACACTGAAGCTTTCTTT	CASRDRGGFNTEAFF
TRBD1	TRBV20-1	TRBJ2-7	.	TGCAGTGCTAAGGGACAGGTCTACTACGAGCAGTACTTC	CSAKGQVYYEQYF
.	TRBV28	TRBJ1-5	many	TGTGCCAGCAGTTTATGGGCAGATAGCAATCAGCCCCAGCATTTT	CASSLWADSNQPQHF
.	TRBV6-1	TRBJ2-7	few	TGTGCCAGCGCTAAAGCCTCTTGGGCCACAAGGATGGGCGAGCAGTACTTC	CASAKASWATRMGEQYF
.	TRBV12-3/TRBV12-4	TRBJ2-2	few	TGTGCCAGCAGACTCGGTGGGGTTAGAAACACCGGGGAGCTGTTTTTT	CASRLGGVRNTGELFF
.	TRBV12-3/TRBV12-4	TRBJ1-5	many	TGTGCCAGCAGTTTGATGGTTACAGGTACAAATCAGCCCCAGCATTTT	CASSLMVTGTNQPQHF
.	TRBV30	TRBJ1-1	many	TGTGCCTGGGCGCCCCCCGTAGGCATGAACACTGAAGCTTTCTTT	CAWAPPVGMNTEAFF
.	TRBV6-5	TRBJ1-2	few	TGTGCCAGCAGTTCTATAACAGCCCGCTATGGCTACACCTTC	CASSSITARYGYTF
.	TRBV12-3/TRBV12-4	TRBJ1-5	many	TGTGCCAACGGAGAGGGGGGTCAGCCCCAGCATTTT	CANGEGGQPQHF
.	TRBV6-5	TRBJ1-2	many	TGTGCCAGCAGTTGGTCTCGGACAACGGATGGCTACACCTTC	CASSWSRTTDGYTF
.	TRBV19	TRBJ2-6	many	TGTGCCAGTAGTATATCGACTACTGGGGCCAACGTCCTGACTTTC	CASSISTTGANVLTF
.	TRBV3-1	TRBJ2-7	many	TGTGCCAGCGGGATCCCTCAGAGGGAGCAGTACTTC	CASGIPQREQYF
.	TRBV5-1	TRBJ2-4	.	TGCGCCAGCAGCTCAGGGGCGCCAGGCACTGGGGCAGGCGCCAAAAACATTAAGTACTTC	CASSSGAPGTGAGAKNIKYF
.	TRBV20-1	TRBJ2-5	.	TGCAGTGCTAAGGCTTTGGAGACCCAGTACTTC	CSAKALETQYF
TRBD1	TRBV7-9	TRBJ1-1	.	TGTGCCAGCAGCCCGAGACAGGGGGACACTGAAGCTTTCTTT	CASSPRQGDTEAFF
TRBD1	TRBV9	TRBJ2-7	.	TGTGCCAGCAGCGTGGGGACAGGGGGCCCCTACGAGCAGTACTTC	CASSVGTGGPYEQYF
TRBD2	TRBV6-5	TRBJ2-7	many	TGTGCCAGCAGTTTGACTAGCGGGACTTCCTACGAGCAGTACTTC	CASSLTSGTSYEQYF
.	TRBV12-3/TRBV12-4	TRBJ2-7	many	TGTGCCAGCAGTTTACTCCCAGGAGTTCAGTACTTC	CASSLLPGVQYF
.	TRBV6-1	TRBJ1-2	many	TGTGCCAGCGCCCAACAGGGCGGCTATGGCTACACCTTC	CASAQQGGYGYTF
.	TRBV12-3/TRBV12-4	TRBJ1-5	.	TGTGCCAGCAGTTTAGGGGCAGCTTATAGCAATCAGCCCCAGCATTTT	CASSLGAAYSNQPQHF
TRBD1	TRBV12-3/TRBV12-4	TRBJ2-4	many	TGTGCCAGCAGTGACAGGGTTGGAACCAAAAACATTCAGTACTTC	CASSDRVGTKNIQYF
TRBD2	TRBV2	TRBJ2-2	few	TGTGCCAGCAAAGTGGTGGGACTAGCGGGTGGGGAGCTGTTTTTT	CASKVVGLAGGELFF
.	TRBV5-8	TRBJ2-2	many	TGTGCCAGCGGGGGTTATCGCCTGAACACCGGGGAGCTGTTTTTT	CASGGYRLNTGELFF
TRBD1	TRBV6-1	TRBJ1-2	many	TGTGCCAGCAGTGAAGATTTCCACAGGGGCTATGGCTACACCTTC	CASSEDFHRGYGYTF
TRBD2	TRBV12-3/TRBV12-4	TRBJ2-4	many	TGTGCCAGCACCACGGGACTAGCCAAAAACATTAAGTACTTC	CASTTGLAKNIKYF
.	TRBV6-8	TRBJ1-1	.	TGTGCCAGCAGCTACCGGGCCCGGAGGAACACTGAAGCTTTCTTT	CASSYRARRNTEAFF
.	TRBV3-1	TRBJ2-7	once	TGTGCCAGCAGCCAAGAACACCCCGGGACAACCTTTTCCTACGAGCAGTACTTC	CASSQEHPGTTFSYEQYF
.	TRBV11-1	TRBJ1-3	many	TGTGCCAGCAGCTTAGACGACAGAGGCTCTGGAAACACCATATATTTT	CASSLDDRGSGNTIYF
.	TRBV28	TRBJ2-5	many	TGTGCCAGCAGTTTGAATAGACAAGAGACCCAGTACTTC	CASSLNRQETQYF
.	TRBV6-1	TRBJ1-1	many	TGTGCCAGCAGCCGAGTAGGGACTGAAGCTTTCTTT	CASSRVGTEAFF
TRBD1	TRBV2	TRBJ2-2	few	TGTGCCAGCGCCAACAGGGGTCAGGCCGGGGAGCTGTTTTTT	CASANRGQAGELFF
.	TRBV11-2	TRBJ1-5	many	TGTGCCAGCAGCAGTGGGGCACCTAATAGCAATCAGCCCCAGCATTTT	CASSSGAPNSNQPQHF
.	TRBV6-1	TRBJ1-3	many	TGTGCCAGCAGTGTGAGTCGGGGGGCAAGCTCTGGAAACACCATATATTTT	CASSVSRGASSGNTIYF
.	TRBV10-1	TRBJ1-5	many	TGCGCCAGCAGAGCCCAGGGAAGCAATCAGCCCCAGCATTTT	CASRAQGSNQPQHF
TRBD1	TRBV15	TRBJ1-1	.	TGTGCCACCAGGGCAGGGGGCTGGGGCACTGAAGCTTTCTTT	CATRAGGWGTEAFF
TRBD1	TRBV20-1	TRBJ2-7	many	TGCAGTGCTAGAGATGGGGGGCAGGGGGCCACCTACGAGCAGTACTTC	CSARDGGQGATYEQYF
TRBD2	TRBV2	TRBJ2-7	many	TGTGCCAGCAGTGGGCCGACTAGCGGGCCATACGAGCAGTACTTC	CASSGPTSGPYEQYF
TRBD1	TRBV12-3/TRBV12-4	TRBJ1-1	.	TGTGCCAGCCGGGGGACAGCCTTTGAAGCTTTCTTT	CASRGTAFEAFF
.	TRBV6-1	TRBJ2-5	many	TGTGCCAGCAGTGACGCTATAGGGGGGCTAGAGACCCAGTACTTC	CASSDAIGGLETQYF
TRBD1	TRBV28	TRBJ1-2	many	TGTGCCAGCAGTTCCTTACAGGGGGTTAATGGCTACACCTTC	CASSSLQGVNGYTF